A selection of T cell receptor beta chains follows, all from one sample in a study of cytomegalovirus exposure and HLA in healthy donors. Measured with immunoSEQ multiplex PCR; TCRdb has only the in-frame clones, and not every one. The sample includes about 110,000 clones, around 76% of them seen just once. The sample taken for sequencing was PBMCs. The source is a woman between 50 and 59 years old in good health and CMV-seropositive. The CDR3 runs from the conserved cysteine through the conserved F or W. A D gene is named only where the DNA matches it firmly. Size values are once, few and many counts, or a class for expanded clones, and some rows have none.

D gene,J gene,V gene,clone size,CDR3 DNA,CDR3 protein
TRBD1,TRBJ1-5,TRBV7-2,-,TGTGCCAGCAGCCCGGACAGGCGCAATCAGCCCCAGCATTTT,CASSPDRRNQPQHF
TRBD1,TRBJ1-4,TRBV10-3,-,TGTGCCATCAGCTTTGACAGGGGAGGAGGAAAACTGTTTTTT,CAISFDRGGGKLFF
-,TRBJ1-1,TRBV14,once,TGTGCCAGCAGCCAAGATTGGGGGGTGCTAACAAACACTGAAGCTTTCTTT,CASSQDWGVLTNTEAFF
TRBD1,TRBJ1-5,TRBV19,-,TGTGCCAGTAGTTTCCCGACAGGGAGAGGACAGCCCCAGCATTTT,CASSFPTGRGQPQHF
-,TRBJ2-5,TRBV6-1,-,TGTGCCAGCAGAGACGGGGGAGAGACCCAGTACTTC,CASRDGGETQYF
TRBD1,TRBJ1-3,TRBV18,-,TGTGCCAGCTCACGGGGGACAGGCTCTGGAAACACCATATATTTT,CASSRGTGSGNTIYF
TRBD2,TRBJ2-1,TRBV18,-,TGTGCCAGCTCACCATTAGGGCGGGGGGGTACGAATGAGCAGTTCTTC,CASSPLGRGGTNEQFF
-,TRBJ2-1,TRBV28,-,TGTGCCAGCTCCGGGGGCAATGAGCAGTTCTTC,CASSGGNEQFF
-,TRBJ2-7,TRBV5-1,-,TGCGCCAGCAGGAGGGGGACAAGCTCCTACGAGCAGTACTTC,CASRRGTSSYEQYF
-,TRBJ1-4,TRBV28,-,TGTGCCAGCAGTCCCCAGCTAACAGGGAGCAGAGAAAAACTGTTTTTT,CASSPQLTGSREKLFF
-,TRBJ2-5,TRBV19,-,TGTGCCAGTAGTAAAAACAGGGTACTAATTCAAGAGACCCAGTACTTC,CASSKNRVLIQETQYF
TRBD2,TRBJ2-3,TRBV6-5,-,TGTGCCAGCAGTTACCTAGCGGGGGGGCCTCCAGATACGCAGTATTTT,CASSYLAGGPPDTQYF
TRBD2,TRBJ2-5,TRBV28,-,TGTGCCAGCAGGGGGGGGACTTTCCAAGAGACCCAGTACTTC,CASRGGTFQETQYF
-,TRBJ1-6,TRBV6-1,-,TGTGCCAGCAGTTTGGGGAGGGGGGTTCATTCACCCCTCCACTTT,CASSLGRGVHSPLHF
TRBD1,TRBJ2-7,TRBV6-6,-,TGTGCCATCTCGCGGACAGGGAACGAGCAGTACTTC,CAISRTGNEQYF
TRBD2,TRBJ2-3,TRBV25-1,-,TGTGCCACCCGGGGGGGTACGCAGTATTTT,CATRGGTQYF
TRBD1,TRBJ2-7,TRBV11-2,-,TGTGCCAGCAGCGAGGGACAGGGGGCCACCTACGAGCAGTACTTC,CASSEGQGATYEQYF
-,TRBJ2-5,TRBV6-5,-,TGTGCCAGCCACCGGCCGGGGGTGACGGAGACCCAGTACTTC,CASHRPGVTETQYF
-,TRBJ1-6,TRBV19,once,TGTGCCAGTAGTACCCTCCTCGGGGGAGACCTCGACGATTCACCCCTCCACTTT,CASSTLLGGDLDDSPLHF
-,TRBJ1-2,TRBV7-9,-,TGTGCCAGCAGCTTAGAGGGCAGGGAAGGCTATGGCTACACCTTC,CASSLEGREGYGYTF
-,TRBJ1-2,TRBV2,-,TGTGCCAGCACTATTCAGACAGGCCATGGTAACTATGGCTACACCTTC,CASTIQTGHGNYGYTF
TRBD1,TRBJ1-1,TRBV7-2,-,TGTGCCAGCAGCCTATTAGCCGGACAGGGACTTGAAGCTTTCTTT,CASSLLAGQGLEAFF
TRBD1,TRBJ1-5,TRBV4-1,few,TGCGCCAGCAGACTCGACAGGGGAGGCAATCAGCCCCAGCATTTT,CASRLDRGGNQPQHF
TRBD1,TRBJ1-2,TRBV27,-,TGTGCCAGCAGTCGGGACAGTCTGATCTATGGCTACACCTTC,CASSRDSLIYGYTF
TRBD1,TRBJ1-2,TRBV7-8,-,TGTGCCAGCAGCTCCAGGGGGGTGGATCATGGCTACACCTTC,CASSSRGVDHGYTF
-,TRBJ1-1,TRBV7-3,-,TGTGCCAGCAGCTTAAGACAGGTCGACACTGAAGCTTTCTTT,CASSLRQVDTEAFF
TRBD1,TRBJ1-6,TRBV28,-,TGTGCCAGCAGATTGGACAGGGGAGATTCACCCCTCCACTTT,CASRLDRGDSPLHF
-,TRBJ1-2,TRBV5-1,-,TGCGCCAGCAGCTTGTCGGACACCATTTACTATGGCTACACCTTC,CASSLSDTIYYGYTF
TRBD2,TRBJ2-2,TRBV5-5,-,TGTGCCAGCAGCTTAGGACTAGCGAACGGGGAGCTGTTTTTT,CASSLGLANGELFF
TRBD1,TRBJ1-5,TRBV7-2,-,TGTGCCAGCAGCTCGGACAGGACTTATCAGCCCCAGCATTTT,CASSSDRTYQPQHF
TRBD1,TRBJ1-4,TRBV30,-,TGTGCCTACGGGACAGGGTCGGGAAATGCAACTAATGAAAAACTGTTTTTT,CAYGTGSGNATNEKLFF
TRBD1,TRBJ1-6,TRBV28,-,TGTGCCAGCAGTTCCTCACAGGGGGCCGATAATTCACCCCTCCACTTT,CASSSSQGADNSPLHF
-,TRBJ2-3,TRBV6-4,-,TGTGCCAGCAGTCCCGGGACTAGCACAGATACGCAGTATTTT,CASSPGTSTDTQYF
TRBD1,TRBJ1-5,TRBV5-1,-,TGCGCCAGCAGCTTCACAGGGGTTAGCAATCAGCCCCAGCATTTT,CASSFTGVSNQPQHF
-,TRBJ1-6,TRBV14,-,TGTGCCAGCAGCCTCACAGGGAGATCACCCCTCCACTTT,CASSLTGRSPLHF
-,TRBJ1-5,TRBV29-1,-,TGCAGCGTCGGGGGGGATAGCAATCAGCCCCAGCATTTT,CSVGGDSNQPQHF
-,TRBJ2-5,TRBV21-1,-,TGTGCCAGCAGCCCGGGTTGTGAGGGTTACGGTGAGACCCAGTACTTC,CASSPGCEGYGETQYF
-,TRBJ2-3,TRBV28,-,TGTGCCAGCAGTGGACAGACCTCCCTCGATACGCAGTATTTT,CASSGQTSLDTQYF
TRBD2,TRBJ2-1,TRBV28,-,TGTGCCAGCAGGGGGGCGGGGGGGCCCCACAATGAGCAGTTCTTC,CASRGAGGPHNEQFF
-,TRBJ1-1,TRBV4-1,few,TGCGCCAGCAGCCCAGGGGATTTTAGCCCTGAAGCTTTCTTT,CASSPGDFSPEAFF
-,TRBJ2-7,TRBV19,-,TGTGCCAGTAGTATCCGGGCGGTAGGGGCGGCCCTGCACGAGCAGTACTTC,CASSIRAVGAALHEQYF
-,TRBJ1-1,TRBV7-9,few,TGTGCCAGCAGCTTGGGGGGGAGGGGTGAAGCTTTCTTT,CASSLGGRGEAFF
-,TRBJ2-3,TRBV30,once,TGTGCCTGGAGTGTAGGGGGTGCAGACCCATATACGCAGTATTTT,CAWSVGGADPYTQYF
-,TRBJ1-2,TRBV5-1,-,TGCGCCAGCACCCCAATTGGGGCCGGCAACTATGGCTACACCTTC,CASTPIGAGNYGYTF
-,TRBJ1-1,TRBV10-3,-,TGTGCCATCACCCCTGGGAGGGGCCGGGACACTGAAGCTTTCTTT,CAITPGRGRDTEAFF
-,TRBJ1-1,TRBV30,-,TGTGCCTGGACCATGTACAAGGGGCCCGACCCTGAAGCTTTCTTT,CAWTMYKGPDPEAFF
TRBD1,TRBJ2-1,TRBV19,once,TGTGCCAGTACCACTCCTCTCAGGGGGTTCAATGAGCAGTTCTTC,CASTTPLRGFNEQFF